This T cell receptor (beta chain) originates from a study of OX40 agonist ivuxolimab in advanced cancers. As for the study in general: Therapy given before enrollment (anti-PD-1, anti-PD-L1 or anti-CTLA-4) was allowed, and around 44% had some. In three patients, partial responses were observed, one with hepatocellular carcinoma and two with cutaneous melanoma. Overall study findings and caveats: Relative to CD4+ cells, CD8+ T cells on average had more expanded clones.

Data came from immunoSEQ multiplex PCR; TCRdb stores just in-frame clones and leaves some out. The table records 15,000 to 20,000 clones, approximately 80% of them present only once. This clone came up a few times. Its antigen remains unidentified. Samples of blood were obtained at baseline, on cycle 4 day 1, and on cycle 7 day 1. Trimming shortened V by 0 bases and J by 6 bases, and 10 bases separated the two germline ends. Germline-derived CDR1 and CDR2 are SGDLS and YYNGEE. CDR3 length equals 13 residues. The sample in question was CD4+ or CD8+ T cells sorted from blood, obtained in a trial of the OX40 agonist ivuxolimab. This receptor was taken from an adult with an advanced solid tumor such as melanoma, head and neck, liver or kidney cancer. The chain employs TRBV9 and TRBJ2-7; D possibly uses TRBD1 or TRBD2 (5 bases each). The CDR3 loop is CASSVGTRGEQYF. The CDR3 nucleotides are TGTGCCAGCAGCGTAGGAACTAGGGGCGAGCAGTACTTC.